This TCR beta chain emerged from a study of T cell repertoires in cytomegalovirus infection. The overall study: Both a matching HLA type and CMV infection were indicated by public TCR beta signatures. Overall study results and limits: CMV carriers with the relevant HLA were identified by cumulative public TCR beta family frequency.

TCRdb re-analysed the reads in MiXCR, keeping a single row per CDR3 protein. The sample yields 45,000 to 55,000 distinct CDR3 sequences, approximately 19% seen once. Many counts were recorded for this clonotype. The target antigen is unknown. The CDR3 runs 14 residues. Germline V gene data show CDR1 as SGHVS and CDR2 as FNYEAQ. V lost 1 base and J 9 bases, leaving 14 bases between the germline ends. V usage is TRBV7-6 and J usage is TRBJ2-3; D possibly matches TRBD1 or TRBD2 (6 bases each). The input for sequencing was CD8+ T cells from cultured PBMCs, taken from culture after CMV antigen stimulation. The TCR sequence derives from a human donor in good health (CMV status not recorded). Some clones in this sample may be carry-over from other donors' samples. DNA for the CDR3: TGTGCCAGCAGCTTAGTTCCCCAGGGGAGGACGCAGTATTTT. Translating gives CASSLVPQGRTQYF.